The 14 T cell receptor beta chains presented below share a single source sample, sequenced in a study of T cells in Graves' hyperthyroidism and ophthalmopathy. Template material for amplifying TCR beta CDR3 regions consisted of RNA transcripts. Carried out on the TCR CDR3, a first-round RT-PCR used the HTBI primer set. From the multiplex PCR reads, TCRdb called clonotypes with MiXCR, one entry per CDR3 protein. Among under 800,000 distinct CDR3 sequences listed, less than 15% were seen once. The sequenced sample was blood. These receptors came from a woman younger than 30 with Graves' hyperthyroidism.

This clonotype has a count of ten or more. V gene TRBV7-3 combines with J gene TRBJ1-1; the match to TRBD1 covers 10 bases. V shed 1 base, J shed 4 bases, and the junction held 6 bases outside the gene matches. Per germline, CDR1 SGHTA and CDR2 FQGTGA. This CDR3 has 16 amino acids. The CDR3: CASSLSSGTGATEAFF. The CDR3 DNA sequence: TGTGCCAGCAGCTTAAGCTCCGGGACAGGGGCCACTGAAGCTTTCTTT.

The V call is TRBV28, the J call TRBJ2-7; TRBD1 matches at 8 bases. The CDR3 totals 17 residues. J gave up 7 bases and V 2 bases, and 16 bases lay outside the gene matches. From germline, CDR1 is MDHEN and CDR2 SYDVKM. The CDR3 protein is CASSLIRGTGILREQYF. CDR3 DNA sequence: TGTGCCAGCAGTTTAATACGAGGGACAGGTATTTTGAGGGAGCAGTACTTC.

This clonotype was detected many times. The chain links TRBV13 to TRBJ1-2, with TRBD1 identical over 7 bases. Germline-derived CDR1 and CDR2 are PRHDT and FYEKMQ (reference sequence). The V segment lost 4 bases and the J segment 8 bases; nucleotides outside the gene matches: 13. This CDR3 spans 15 amino acids. The CDR3 loop reads CASSWGQPPLSGYTF. In DNA, the CDR3 is TGTGCCAGCAGCTGGGGACAGCCTCCTTTAAGCGGCTACACCTTC.

V is TRBV27 and J is TRBJ2-4; 8 bases align to TRBD2. The CDR3 totals 15 residues. Germline-derived CDR1 and CDR2 are MNHEY and SMNVEV (reference sequence). With 5 bases clipped from V and 4 bases from J, the junction kept 7 bases outside the gene matches. The CDR3 here is CASSPMRGRKNIQYF. The CDR3 region has the DNA TGTGCCAGCAGTCCCATGCGCGGGAGGAAAAACATTCAGTACTTC.

This clonotype showed up many times. V usage is TRBV6-1 and J usage is TRBJ2-7, with 7 bases that match TRBD1. The CDR3 extends over 12 amino acids. CDR1 and CDR2 (germline): MNHNS, SASEGT. V was pared by 6 bases and J by 5 bases, with 4 bases of the junction left unmatched. CDR3 residues: CASSQTGNEQYF. The CDR3, as DNA: TGTGCCAGCAGCCAGACAGGGAACGAGCAGTACTTC.

The table lists this clonotype with many counts. CDR3 in amino acids: CASSPPDRDGQPQHF. DNA for the CDR3: TGTGCCAGCAGTCCCCCGGACAGGGACGGCCAGCCCCAGCATTTT. The genes are TRBV6-2 or TRBV6-3 and TRBJ1-5, with 8 bases fitting TRBD1. This CDR3 region has 15 residues. Germline CDR1 MNHEY, CDR2 SVGEGT. J gave up 7 bases and V 5 bases, and 10 bases lay outside the gene matches.

This chain connects TRBV7-3 to TRBJ2-1; 10 bases are shared with TRBD1. With 5 bases clipped from V and 2 bases from J, the junction kept 6 bases outside the gene matches. The CDR3 runs to 16 residues. Germline V lookup: CDR1 SGHTA, CDR2 FQGTGA. The CDR3 sequence is CASSPTGTGAYNEQFF. For the CDR3, the DNA is TGTGCCAGCAGCCCCACCGGGACAGGGGCCTACAATGAGCAGTTCTTC.

Ten or more counts support this clonotype. The V gene is TRBV12-3 or TRBV12-4, the J gene TRBJ2-1; weak D call: TRBD2 (6 bases). The CDR3 loop spans 11 amino acids. V was clipped by 6 bases and J by 12 bases, with 12 bases between them. Here the CDR3 reads CASSPGLGQFF. In nucleotides, the CDR3 is TGTGCCAGCAGCCCGGGACTTGGGCAGTTCTTC.

The CDR3 sequence: CASSGVGRVSYEQYF. For the CDR3, the DNA is TGTGCCAGCAGTGGTGTGGGCAGGGTAAGCTACGAGCAGTACTTC. The chain uses TRBV2 and TRBJ2-7; possible D gene TRBD1, 5 bases. The length of the CDR3 is 15 residues. Per germline, CDR1 SNHLY and CDR2 FYNNEI. The ends were cut back, 4 bases at V and 3 bases at J, with 16 bases in the middle.

Ten or more counts support this clonotype. In nucleotides, the CDR3 is TGTGCCAGCAGTACTATACAGGGGGAGATTGAAGCTTTCTTT. Amino acids: CASSTIQGEIEAFF. The chain links TRBV2 to TRBJ1-1; 8 bases match TRBD1. The CDR3 is made up of 14 amino acids. Losses at the gene ends were 5 bases for V and 7 bases for J; bases not matched to a gene: 9. Germline V CDR1 and CDR2: SNHLY, FYNNEI.

Concerning this clonotype itself: A much bigger clone sits one base away, suggesting this may be a read error. The missing conserved phenylalanine or tryptophan at the end of this CDR3 makes a read error likely. This chain uses TRBV7-2 with TRBJ1-5; possible D gene TRBD1, 6 bases. Trimming cost V 8 bases and J 2 bases, with 19 bases left between them. The CDR3 consists of 16 residues. Germline CDR1 reads SGHTA; CDR2 reads FQGNSA. CDR3 protein: CASSRVGAGGNQPQHL. DNA for the CDR3: TGTGCCAGCTCGAGGGTGGGGGCAGGTGGCAATCAGCCCCAGCATTTA.

This chain links TRBV13 with TRBJ1-2; the match to TRBD1 covers 12 bases. There are 17 residues in the CDR3. In germline, CDR1 is PRHDT, CDR2 FYEKMQ (reference sequence). The V gene end was trimmed by 0 bases and the J gene end by 6 bases; junction bases not matched to a gene: 8. The CDR3 coding sequence is TGTGCCAGCAGCTTAGGCCGGGGGACAGGGGGCGAAAATGGCTACACCTTC. Translation gives CASSLGRGTGGENGYTF.

This clonotype was seen ten or more times. Here the CDR3 DNA reads TGTGCCTGGAGTGTGGGGGGAGGTGAGCAGTACTTC. Translation: CAWSVGGGEQYF. The chain carries TRBV30 and TRBJ2-7; D is possibly TRBD2 (6 bases). The CDR3 is 12 amino acids. Per germline, CDR1 GTSNPN and CDR2 SVGIG (reference sequence). Trimming took 0 bases from V and 7 from J, leaving 10 bases between them. Together with reference TRBV30 and TRBJ2-7, the CDR3 gives the full variable domain: SQTIHQWPATLVQPVGSPLSLECTVEGTSNPNLYWYRQAAGRGLQLLFYSVGIGQISSEVPQNLSASRPQDRQFILSSKKLLLSDSGFYLCAWSVGGGEQYFGPGTRLTVT.

This clonotype was recorded at least ten times. V and J are TRBV11-2 and TRBJ2-1; 8 bases map to TRBD2. V gave up 2 bases and J gave up 2 bases; unmatched junction bases: 8. The germline CDR1 and CDR2 sequences are SGHAT and FQNNGV. The CDR3 is made up of 17 amino acids. The CDR3 protein is CASSLQRGPTTYNEQFF. As DNA, the CDR3 is TGTGCCAGCAGCTTACAGCGGGGGCCCACAACCTACAATGAGCAGTTCTTC. The variable domain in full, with the rest retrieved from reference TRBV11-2 and TRBJ2-1, is EAGVAQSPRYKIIEKRQSVAFWCNPISGHATLYWYQQILGQGPKLLIQFQNNGVVDDSQLPKDRFSAERLKGVDSTLKIQPAKLEDSAVYLCASSLQRGPTTYNEQFFGPGTRLTVL.